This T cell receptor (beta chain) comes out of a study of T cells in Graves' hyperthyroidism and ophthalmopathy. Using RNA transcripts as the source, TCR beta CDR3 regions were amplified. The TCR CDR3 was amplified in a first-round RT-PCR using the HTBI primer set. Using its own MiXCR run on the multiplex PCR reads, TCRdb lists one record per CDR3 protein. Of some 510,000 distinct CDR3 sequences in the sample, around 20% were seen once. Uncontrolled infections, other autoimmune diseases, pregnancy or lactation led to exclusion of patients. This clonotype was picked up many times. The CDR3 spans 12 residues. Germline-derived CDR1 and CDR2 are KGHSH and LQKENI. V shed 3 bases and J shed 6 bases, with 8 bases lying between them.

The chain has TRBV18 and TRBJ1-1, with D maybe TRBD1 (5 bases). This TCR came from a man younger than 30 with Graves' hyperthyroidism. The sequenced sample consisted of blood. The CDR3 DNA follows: TGTGCCAGCTCACCGTGGGGCCCTGAAGCTTTCTTT. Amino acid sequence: CASSPWGPEAFF.